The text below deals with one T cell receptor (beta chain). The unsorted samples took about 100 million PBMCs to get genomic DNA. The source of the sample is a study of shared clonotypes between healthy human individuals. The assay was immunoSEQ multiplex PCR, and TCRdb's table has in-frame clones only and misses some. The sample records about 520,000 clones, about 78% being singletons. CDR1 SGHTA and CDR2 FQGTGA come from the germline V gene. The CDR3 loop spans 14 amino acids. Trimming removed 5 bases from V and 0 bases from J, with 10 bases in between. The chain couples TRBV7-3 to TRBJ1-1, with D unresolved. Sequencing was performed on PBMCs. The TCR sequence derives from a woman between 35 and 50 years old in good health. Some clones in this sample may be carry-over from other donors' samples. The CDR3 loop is CASSTAGMNTEAFF. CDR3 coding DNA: TGTGCCAGCAGCACGGCCGGGATGAACACTGAAGCTTTCTTT.